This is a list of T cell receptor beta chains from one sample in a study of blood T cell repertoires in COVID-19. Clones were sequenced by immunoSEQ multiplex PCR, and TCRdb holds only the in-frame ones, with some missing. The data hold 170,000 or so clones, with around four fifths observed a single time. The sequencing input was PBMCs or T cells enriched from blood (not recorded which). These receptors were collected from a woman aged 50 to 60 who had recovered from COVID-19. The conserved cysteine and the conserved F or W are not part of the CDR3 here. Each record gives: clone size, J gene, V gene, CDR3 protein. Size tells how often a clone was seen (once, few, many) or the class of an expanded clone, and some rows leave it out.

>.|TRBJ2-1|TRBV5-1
ASSNSGGTYNEQF
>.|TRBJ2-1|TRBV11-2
ASSPQAGVLYNEQF
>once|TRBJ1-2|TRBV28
ASTRERGQSYGYT
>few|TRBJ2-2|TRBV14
ASSQDVDSTTTGELF
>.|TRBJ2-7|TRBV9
ASSDTAGGEQY
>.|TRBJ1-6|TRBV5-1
ASSSEVGRDNSPLH
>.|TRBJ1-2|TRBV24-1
ATSEPVYFQLGYT
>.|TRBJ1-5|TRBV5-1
ASSLGSENQPQH
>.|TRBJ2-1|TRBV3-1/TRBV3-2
ASSQAQPTRYNEQF
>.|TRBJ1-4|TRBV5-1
ASSLGTGYNEKLF
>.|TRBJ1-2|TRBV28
ASIQGSPHYGYT
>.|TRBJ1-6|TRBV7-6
ASSLSGGVNSPLH
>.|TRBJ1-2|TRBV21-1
ASSKWGTEAAGYT
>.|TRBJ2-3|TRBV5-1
ASSPTSGRISDTQY
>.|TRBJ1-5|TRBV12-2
ASQATGNSNQPQH
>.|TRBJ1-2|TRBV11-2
ASSSTQPDRNYGYT
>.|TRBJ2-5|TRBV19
ASSSTGGKTQY
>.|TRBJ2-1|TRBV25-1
ASSVASGYNEQF
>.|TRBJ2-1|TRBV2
ASSRLAGGYNEQF
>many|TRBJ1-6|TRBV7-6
ASSLDYVSPLH
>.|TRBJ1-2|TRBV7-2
ASSLATGQGDYGYT
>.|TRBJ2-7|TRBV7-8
ASSWTGSSYEQY
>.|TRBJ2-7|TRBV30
ASEGAGFDEQY
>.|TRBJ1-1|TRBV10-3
AISGDLNTEAF
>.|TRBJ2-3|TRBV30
AWSGGGGYLAGGDTQY
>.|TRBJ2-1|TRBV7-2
ASSIARVEQF
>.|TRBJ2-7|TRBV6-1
ASSGTGTSGKRSYEQY
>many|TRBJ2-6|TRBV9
ASSVEGRGANVLT
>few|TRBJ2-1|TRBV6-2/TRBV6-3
ASSYSRRTTKYNEQF
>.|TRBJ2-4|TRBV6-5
ASRPPGVAKNIQY
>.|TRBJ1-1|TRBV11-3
ASSDRASTEAF
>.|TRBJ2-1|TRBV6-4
ASSVDRTSWNEQF
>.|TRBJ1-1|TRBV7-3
ASSMTGRNTEAF
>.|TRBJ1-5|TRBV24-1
ATRTGLSNQPQH
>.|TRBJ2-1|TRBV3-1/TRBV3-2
ASSARGRGDNEQF
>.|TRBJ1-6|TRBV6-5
ASARTAFFSPLH
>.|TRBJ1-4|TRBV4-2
ASSQDAGTGLEKLF
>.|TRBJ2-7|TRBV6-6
ASKPPLDSHEQY
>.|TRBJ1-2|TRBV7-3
ASSVPGQLPYGYT
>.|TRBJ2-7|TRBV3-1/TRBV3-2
ASSQGPTPLEQY
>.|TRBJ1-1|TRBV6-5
ASSYGGFNTEAF
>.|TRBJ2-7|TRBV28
ASSYSAQGIGYEQY
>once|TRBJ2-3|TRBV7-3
ASSPTGGRTDTQY
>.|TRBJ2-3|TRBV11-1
ASSLRQGAPGDTQY
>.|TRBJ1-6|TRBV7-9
ASSLARQVIDNSPLH